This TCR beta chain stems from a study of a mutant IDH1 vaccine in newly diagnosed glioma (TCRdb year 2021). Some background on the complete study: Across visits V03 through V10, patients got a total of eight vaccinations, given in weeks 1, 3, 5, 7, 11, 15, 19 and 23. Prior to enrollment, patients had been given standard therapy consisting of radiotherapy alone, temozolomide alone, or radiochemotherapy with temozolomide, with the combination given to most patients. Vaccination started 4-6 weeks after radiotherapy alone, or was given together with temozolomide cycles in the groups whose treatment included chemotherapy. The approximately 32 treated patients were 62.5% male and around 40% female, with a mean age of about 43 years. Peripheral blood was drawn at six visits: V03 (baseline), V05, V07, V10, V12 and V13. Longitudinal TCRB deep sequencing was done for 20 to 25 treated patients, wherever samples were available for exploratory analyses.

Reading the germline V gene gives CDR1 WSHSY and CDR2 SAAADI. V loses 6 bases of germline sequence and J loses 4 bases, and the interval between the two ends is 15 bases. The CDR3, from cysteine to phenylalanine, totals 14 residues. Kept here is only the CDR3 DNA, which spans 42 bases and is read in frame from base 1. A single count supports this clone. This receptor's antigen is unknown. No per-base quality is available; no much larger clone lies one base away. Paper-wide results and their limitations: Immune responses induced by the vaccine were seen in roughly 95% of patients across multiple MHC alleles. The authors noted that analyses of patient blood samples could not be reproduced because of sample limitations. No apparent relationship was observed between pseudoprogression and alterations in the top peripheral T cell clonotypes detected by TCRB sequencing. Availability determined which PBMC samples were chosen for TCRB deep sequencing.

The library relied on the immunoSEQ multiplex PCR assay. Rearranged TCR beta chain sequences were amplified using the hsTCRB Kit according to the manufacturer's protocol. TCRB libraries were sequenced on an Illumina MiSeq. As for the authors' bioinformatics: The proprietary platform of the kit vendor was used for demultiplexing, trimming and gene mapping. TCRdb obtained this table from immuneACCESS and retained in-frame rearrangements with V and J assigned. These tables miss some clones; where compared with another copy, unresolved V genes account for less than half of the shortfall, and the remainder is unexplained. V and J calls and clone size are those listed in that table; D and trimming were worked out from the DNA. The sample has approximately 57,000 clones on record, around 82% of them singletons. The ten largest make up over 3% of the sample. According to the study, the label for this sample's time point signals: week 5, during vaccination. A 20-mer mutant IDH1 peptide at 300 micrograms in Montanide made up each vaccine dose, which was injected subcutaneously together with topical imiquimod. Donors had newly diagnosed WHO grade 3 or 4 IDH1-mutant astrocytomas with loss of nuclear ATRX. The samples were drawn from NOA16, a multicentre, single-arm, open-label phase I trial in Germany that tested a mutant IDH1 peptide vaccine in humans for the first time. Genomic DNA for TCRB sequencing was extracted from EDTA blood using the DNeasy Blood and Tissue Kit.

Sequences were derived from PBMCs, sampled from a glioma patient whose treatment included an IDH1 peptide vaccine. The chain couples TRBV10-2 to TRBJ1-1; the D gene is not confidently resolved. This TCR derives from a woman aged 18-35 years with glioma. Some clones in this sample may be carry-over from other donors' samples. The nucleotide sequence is TGCGCCAGCAGCGTGATTGACCGGGCCACTGAAGCTTTCTTT. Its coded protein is CASSVIDRATEAFF.